This T cell receptor beta chain comes out of a study of graft-versus-host responses after intestinal transplantation. Overall study: All recipients were transplanted with multivisceral, liver-intestinal, or isolated intestinal grafts. Every recipient underwent anti-thymocyte globulin induction, then tacrolimus and steroids for roughly three years.

Repertoires were generated with immunoSEQ multiplex PCR, while TCRdb's copy carries only in-frame clones and drops some. The repertoire holds around 39,000 clones, with over 85% as singletons. Note on this clone: Its specificity is unknown.

Germline loops: CDR1 MNHEY, CDR2 SMNVEV (reference sequence). V was shortened by 7 bases and J by 5 bases, with 18 bases between the two germline ends. This CDR3 has 15 amino acids. Whole-study results and caveats: Declining HvG levels early post-transplant were linked to peak circulating GvH clone levels. GvH clones were found in recipient marrow; some appeared first in ileum or blood.

This receptor was identified in a human patient who received an intestinal transplant, so some T cells may come from the graft donor. This chain links TRBV27 with TRBJ2-1; D is ambiguous. Specimen: PBMCs, collected almost 750 days after intestinal transplantation. CDR3 amino acids: CASTPRLLGNNEQFF. For the CDR3, the DNA is TGTGCCAGCACTCCGAGACTCCTGGGAAACAATGAGCAGTTCTTC.